One and the same sample provided the 20 T cell receptor beta chains below, sequenced in a study of response to subunit inactivated influenza vaccine. TCRdb re-analysed the RT-PCR reads in MiXCR, keeping a single row per CDR3 protein. The sample contains approximately 500,000 distinct CDR3 sequences, roughly 13% of which appear only once. The source was PBMCs from blood, collected more than 35 days after vaccination. The receptors originated from a man over 45 who received an inactivated influenza vaccine.

A few counts support this clonotype. This rearrangement joins TRBV12-3 or TRBV12-4 to TRBJ2-5; 8 bases fit TRBD2. The CDR3 is made up of 16 amino acids. Trimming took 3 bases from V and 1 from J; bases not matched to a gene: 7. The CDR3 nucleotides read TGTGCCAGCAGTTTCGGGTTAGCGGGGATCCAAGAGACCCAGTACTTC. Translated: CASSFGLAGIQETQYF.

This clonotype showed up many times. The chain employs TRBV10-3 and TRBJ2-3; the match to TRBD2 covers 8 bases. Germline CDR1 ENHRY, CDR2 SYGVKD. With V trimmed by 4 bases and J by 4 bases, 10 bases remained unmatched. The CDR3 extends over 16 amino acids. The CDR3 bases are TGTGCCATCAGTGGCCAGGGGCGGGAGGTTTCAGATACGCAGTATTTT. This codes for CAISGQGREVSDTQYF.

This clonotype was seen more than once but under ten times. CDR3: CASRGGTDEKLFF. The CDR3 coding sequence is TGTGCCAGCAGGGGGGGGACGGACGAAAAACTGTTTTTT. The genes are TRBV12-3 or TRBV12-4 and TRBJ1-4; D is possibly TRBD1 (5 bases). The germline V and J ends were trimmed by 6 bases and 8 bases, with 13 bases remaining between them. CDR3 length equals 13 residues.

There are a few counts of this clonotype. The chain is built from TRBV20-1 and TRBJ2-3; 10 bases align to TRBD1. Germline V lookup: CDR1 DFQATT, CDR2 SNEGSKA (reference sequence). The CDR3 consists of 12 residues. CDR3 nucleotides: TGCAGCGGGACAGGGGTTGCAGATACGCAGTATTTT. It specifies CSGTGVADTQYF.

The CDR3 DNA sequence: TGCAGTGCTAGGGGACAGGTCAATCAGCCCCAGCATTTT. This translates into CSARGQVNQPQHF. This rearrangement joins TRBV20-1 to TRBJ1-5; 8 positions agree with TRBD1. Germline CDR1 and CDR2: DFQATT and SNEGSKA (reference sequence). The J segment lost 3 bases and the V segment lost 3 bases, leaving 1 base of the junction unmatched. The CDR3 has 13 residues.

This clonotype showed up just a few times. CDR3 region: CAISVGQGAYEQYF. The CDR3, as DNA: TGTGCCATCAGCGTCGGACAGGGGGCCTACGAGCAGTACTTC. The genes are TRBV10-3 and TRBJ2-7, with TRBD1 identical over 10 bases. This CDR3 has 14 amino acids. Per the germline V gene, CDR1 is ENHRY and CDR2 is SYGVKD. With V trimmed by 6 bases and J by 2 bases, 4 bases remained unmatched.

Worth noting for this clonotype: This may arise from a read error, as a much more abundant clone is one base away. The rearrangement joins TRBV28 to TRBJ2-5; D ambiguous. Trimming removed 7 bases at V and 4 bases at J, with 4 bases between. The CDR3 has 10 amino acids. In germline, CDR1 is MDHEN, CDR2 SYDVKM. Written as DNA, the CDR3 is TGTGCCAGCATAGGAGAGACCCAGTACTTC. Protein: CASIGETQYF.

This clonotype was found many times. This chain links TRBV3-1 with TRBJ2-1; a weak D match, TRBD2 (5 bases). V lost 6 bases, J lost 5 bases, and 8 bases lay in between. This CDR3 spans 12 amino acids. Germline V gene sequence: CDR1 LGHDT, CDR2 YNNKEL (reference sequence). The CDR3 DNA is TGTGCCAGCAGACTAGAGGACAATGAGCAGTTCTTC. Protein sequence: CASRLEDNEQFF.

The V and J genes are TRBV9 and TRBJ2-7; 10 bases align to TRBD2. CDR3 length equals 16 residues. Trimming at V came to 1 base and at J to 3 bases, leaving 7 bases not matched to a gene. Germline CDR1 is SGDLS and CDR2 is YYNGEE. CDR3 residues: CASSVLAGAQNYEQYF. In DNA, the CDR3 is TGTGCCAGCAGCGTACTAGCGGGGGCCCAGAACTACGAGCAGTACTTC.

This clonotype came up a few times. J is TRBJ2-7 and V is TRBV20-1; D is unclear. Trimming stripped 2 bases from V and 3 bases from J, with 17 bases between. The CDR3 loop spans 15 amino acids. CDR1 and CDR2 (germline): DFQATT, SNEGSKA (reference sequence). The CDR3 nucleotides read TGCAGTGCTAGACACCCCCAGCTCTACCTCTACGAGCAGTACTTC. Amino acid sequence: CSARHPQLYLYEQYF.

The V gene is TRBV6-1, the J gene TRBJ1-1; a weak D match, TRBD1 (5 bases). With 8 bases removed from V and 6 bases from J, the gap between germline ends came to 16 bases. CDR1 is MNHNS, CDR2 SASEGT, per germline. CDR3 length: 13 amino acids. The CDR3 sequence is CASQPLGVAEAFF. The CDR3 bases are TGTGCCAGCCAACCCCTGGGGGTGGCTGAAGCTTTCTTT.

This clonotype has a handful of counts. This rearrangement joins TRBV7-9 to TRBJ2-5; D is ambiguous. Looked up from germline, CDR1 is SEHNR and CDR2 is FQNEAQ (reference sequence). The V end lost 5 bases, the J end lost 0 bases, and 10 bases lay between the germline ends. The CDR3 contains 14 residues. CDR3 DNA: TGTGCCAGCAGCCCTGAGAGATACCAAGAGACCCAGTACTTC. Amino acid sequence: CASSPERYQETQYF.

This chain connects TRBV20-1 to TRBJ2-7; 10 nucleotides agree with TRBD2. V lost 3 bases and J lost 2; bases outside the gene matches: 4. The CDR3 sequence is 14 residues long. Germline V gene lookup returns CDR1 DFQATT and CDR2 SNEGSKA (reference sequence). DNA of the CDR3: TGCAGTGCTAGCATAGCGGGAGGTCCCTACGAGCAGTACTTC. Encoded protein: CSASIAGGPYEQYF.

This clonotype was seen a handful of times. The chain has TRBV2 and TRBJ2-2; 9 bases match TRBD2. CDR3 length: 16 amino acids. V shed 2 bases, J shed 1 base, and the junction held 2 bases outside the gene matches. Germline V lookup: CDR1 SNHLY, CDR2 FYNNEI. CDR3 in amino acids: CASSELAGLNTGELFF. In DNA, the CDR3 is TGTGCCAGCAGTGAACTAGCGGGGCTGAACACCGGGGAGCTGTTTTTT.

The CDR3 bases are TGTGCCAGCAGCGTAGATACAGGACCTAATCAGCCCCAGCATTTT. This encodes CASSVDTGPNQPQHF. The chain joins TRBV9 to TRBJ1-5, with D tentatively TRBD1 (5 bases). The CDR3 covers 15 residues. Germline CDR1 reads SGDLS; CDR2 reads YYNGEE. The ends were cut back, 0 bases at V and 4 bases at J, with 11 bases in the middle.

The gene calls are TRBV7-3 and TRBJ2-3; 9 bases map to TRBD2. The CDR3 runs to 16 residues. Germline values: CDR1 SGHTA, CDR2 FQGTGA. J was trimmed by 1 base and V by 2 bases; bases with no gene match: 4. The CDR3 loop is CASSLSSGIGTDTQYF. The CDR3, as DNA: TGTGCCAGCAGCTTATCTAGCGGGATCGGCACAGATACGCAGTATTTT.

In its sample, this clonotype was seen a few times. This rearrangement joins TRBV12-3 or TRBV12-4 to TRBJ2-7; possibly TRBD1 or TRBD2 for D (5 bases each). The CDR3 length is 13 residues. Trimming pared 6 bases from V and 6 bases from J, leaving 15 bases between. In nucleotides, the CDR3 is TGTGCCAGCAGCCAAGGGACGGCGGGCGAGCAGTACTTC. Its translation is CASSQGTAGEQYF.

The chain links TRBV5-1 to TRBJ2-2; TRBD1 or TRBD2 may be the D gene (6 bases each). The V end lost 4 bases, the J end lost 4 bases, and 14 bases lay between the germline ends. Germline CDR1 SGHRS, CDR2 YFSETQ. There are 15 residues in the CDR3. The CDR3 nucleotides are TGCGCCAGCAGCCCCACAGGAGGGGGCACCGGGGAGCTGTTTTTT. Translated, it gives CASSPTGGGTGELFF.

This clonotype was counted ten times or more. The CDR3 here is CSARVGGSSAKNIQYF. The CDR3 DNA follows: TGCAGTGCTAGAGTAGGGGGGTCGTCTGCCAAAAACATTCAGTACTTC. The chain has TRBV20-1 and TRBJ2-4; perhaps D is TRBD1 or TRBD2 (6 bases each). V was cut by 1 base and J by 1 base, with 14 bases left in between. There are 16 residues in the CDR3. The germline gives CDR1 DFQATT, CDR2 SNEGSKA (reference sequence).

Only a few counts were recorded for this clonotype. This chain connects TRBV28 to TRBJ2-7, with D possibly being TRBD1 (5 bases). CDR3 length: 14 residues. Trimming stripped 1 base from V and 6 bases from J, with 13 bases between. The germline gives CDR1 MDHEN, CDR2 SYDVKM. The CDR3 reads CASSLSGYRVEQYF. The CDR3 region has the DNA TGTGCCAGCAGTTTATCAGGGTATAGAGTCGAGCAGTACTTC.